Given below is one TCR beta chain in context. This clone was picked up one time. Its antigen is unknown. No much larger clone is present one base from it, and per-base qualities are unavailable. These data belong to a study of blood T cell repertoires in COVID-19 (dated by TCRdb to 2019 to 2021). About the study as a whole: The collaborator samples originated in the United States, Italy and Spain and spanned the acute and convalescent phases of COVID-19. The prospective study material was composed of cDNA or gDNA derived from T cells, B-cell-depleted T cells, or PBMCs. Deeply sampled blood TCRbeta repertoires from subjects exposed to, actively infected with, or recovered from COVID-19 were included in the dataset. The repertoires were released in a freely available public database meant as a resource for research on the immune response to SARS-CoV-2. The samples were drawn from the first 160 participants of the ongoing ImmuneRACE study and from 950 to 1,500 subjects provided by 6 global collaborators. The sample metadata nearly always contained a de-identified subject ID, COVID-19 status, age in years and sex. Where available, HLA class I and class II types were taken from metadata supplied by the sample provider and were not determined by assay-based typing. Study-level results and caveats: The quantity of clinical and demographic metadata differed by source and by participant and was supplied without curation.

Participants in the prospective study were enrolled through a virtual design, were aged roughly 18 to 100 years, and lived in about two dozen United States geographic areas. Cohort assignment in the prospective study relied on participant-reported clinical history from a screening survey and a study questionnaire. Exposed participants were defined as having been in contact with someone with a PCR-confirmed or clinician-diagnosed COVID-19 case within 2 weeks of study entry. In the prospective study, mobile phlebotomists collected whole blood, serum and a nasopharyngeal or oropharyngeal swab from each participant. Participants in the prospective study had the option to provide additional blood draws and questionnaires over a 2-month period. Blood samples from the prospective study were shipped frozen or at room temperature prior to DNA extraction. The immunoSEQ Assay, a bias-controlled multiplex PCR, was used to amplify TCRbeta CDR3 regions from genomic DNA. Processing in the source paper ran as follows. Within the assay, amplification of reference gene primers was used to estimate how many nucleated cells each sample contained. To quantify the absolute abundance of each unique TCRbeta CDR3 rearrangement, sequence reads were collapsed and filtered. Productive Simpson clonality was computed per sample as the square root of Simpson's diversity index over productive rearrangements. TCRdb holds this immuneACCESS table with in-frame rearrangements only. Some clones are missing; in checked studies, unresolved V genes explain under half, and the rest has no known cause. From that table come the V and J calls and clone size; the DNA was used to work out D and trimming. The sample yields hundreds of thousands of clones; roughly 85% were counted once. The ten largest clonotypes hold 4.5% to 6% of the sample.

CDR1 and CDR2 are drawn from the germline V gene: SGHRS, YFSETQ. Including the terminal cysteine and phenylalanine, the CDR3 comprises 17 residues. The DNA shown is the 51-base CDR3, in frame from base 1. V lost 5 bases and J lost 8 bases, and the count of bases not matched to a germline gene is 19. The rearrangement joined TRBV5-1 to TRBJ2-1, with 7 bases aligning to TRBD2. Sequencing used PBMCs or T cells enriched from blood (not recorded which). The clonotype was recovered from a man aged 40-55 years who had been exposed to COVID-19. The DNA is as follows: TGCGCCAGCAGGGAGTGGGGTGGCGGGAGTCCACTGGATGAGCAGTTCTTC. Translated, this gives CASREWGGGSPLDEQFF.